These 3 T cell receptor beta chains were sequenced from one sample in a study of patients and donors after allogeneic stem cell transplantation. One entry per CDR3 protein results from TCRdb running MiXCR on the RT-PCR reads. The sample yields some 960,000 distinct CDR3 sequences, about a sixth seen once. The sequencing input was blood, either unsorted or a sorted T cell fraction (not recorded which). The receptors were gathered from a human donor who was either an allogeneic HSCT recipient or a stem cell or donor lymphocyte infusion donor (not recorded which). It is not recorded whose cells these are; they may come from a transplant donor.

This clonotype has a handful of counts. The chain links TRBV5-1 to TRBJ1-1; the match to TRBD1 covers 9 bases. The CDR3 has 19 amino acids. Germline CDR1 reads SGHRS; CDR2 reads YFSETQ. The junction had 21 bases not matched to a gene; V was cut back by 5 bases and J by 4 bases. The CDR3 DNA is TGCGCCAGCAGTTACGGGGACAGGGAAAAGAAGGCCCTGGGCACTGAAGCTTTCTTT. This translates into CASSYGDREKKALGTEAFF. The full variable domain, completed using reference TRBV5-1 and TRBJ1-1, is KAGVTQTPRYLIKTRGQQVTLSCSPISGHRSVSWYQQTPGQGLQFLFEYFSETQRNKGNFPGRFSGRQFSNSRSEMNVSTLELGDSALYLCASSYGDREKKALGTEAFFGQGTRLTVV.

This clonotype was counted between two and nine times. The chain recombines TRBV15 with TRBJ2-1; D uncertain. From germline, CDR1 is LNHNV and CDR2 YYDKDF (reference sequence). V shed 5 bases and J shed 0 bases, with 8 bases lying between them. CDR3 length equals 14 residues. The CDR3 protein is CATSVVSSYNEQFF. The CDR3 nucleotides read TGTGCCACCAGCGTGGTAAGCTCCTACAATGAGCAGTTCTTC.

This clonotype was detected a few times. The V and J genes are TRBV20-1 and TRBJ2-7; 10 bases agree with TRBD2. Unmatched junction bases numbered 6, after V lost 0 bases and J lost 1 base. Germline loops: CDR1 DFQATT, CDR2 SNEGSKA (reference sequence). This CDR3 contains 16 residues. DNA of the CDR3: TGCAGTGCTAGAGATTTCGGGACTAGCGCGTCCTACGAGCAGTACTTC. Translation gives CSARDFGTSASYEQYF.